The 32 T cell receptor beta chains listed next were all sequenced from one sample in a study of T cell responses to AZD1222 COVID-19 vaccine. The repertoire was sequenced with immunoSEQ multiplex PCR; TCRdb's copy has only in-frame clones and lacks some. In the table there are about 89,000 clones, more than 75% of which are singletons. Sequencing used peripheral blood, obtained on day 0 of MenACWY control vaccination. The origin of the receptors is an adult in good health.

The chain is built from TRBV19 and TRBJ1-1, with a weak D call TRBD1 (5 bases). This CDR3 region has 12 residues. Germline CDR1 and CDR2: LNHDA and SQIVND (reference sequence). V was trimmed by 9 bases and J by 1 base, leaving 9 bases between them. The CDR3 here is CARIQENTEAFF. The CDR3 DNA follows: TGTGCCAGAATACAGGAGAACACTGAAGCTTTCTTT.

This clone came up a few times. The V call is TRBV28, the J call TRBJ1-5; D unresolved. From germline, CDR1 is MDHEN and CDR2 SYDVKM. Between the trimmed V and J ends, which lost 5 bases and 3 bases, there was a span of 8 bases. The CDR3 has 13 amino acids. The CDR3 protein is CASSPTSNQPQHF. For the CDR3, the DNA is TGTGCCAGCAGTCCTACGTCCAATCAGCCCCAGCATTTT.

The chain joins TRBV27 to TRBJ2-3, with TRBD2 identical over 12 bases. The CDR3 covers 20 residues. The ends lost 0 bases at V and 0 bases at J; junction bases unmatched: 10. Germline V gene data show CDR1 as MNHEY and CDR2 as SMNVEV (reference sequence). In DNA form, the CDR3 reads TGTGCCAGCAGTTTATCGAAAACTAGCGGGGGGACTACTAGCACAGATACGCAGTATTTT. Its protein is CASSLSKTSGGTTSTDTQYF.

The genes are TRBV5-1 and TRBJ1-3; D is unclear. V lost 7 bases and J lost 3, with 11 bases in between. Germline loops: CDR1 SGHRS, CDR2 YFSETQ. The CDR3 has 13 residues. This CDR3 reads CASLEADGNTIYF. CDR3 nucleotide sequence: TGCGCCAGCCTGGAAGCTGATGGAAACACCATATATTTT. The full variable domain, rest sourced from reference TRBV5-1 and TRBJ1-3, is KAGVTQTPRYLIKTRGQQVTLSCSPISGHRSVSWYQQTPGQGLQFLFEYFSETQRNKGNFPGRFSGRQFSNSRSEMNVSTLELGDSALYLCASLEADGNTIYFGEGSWLTVV.

The V gene is TRBV18, the J gene TRBJ2-3; 8 bases fit TRBD2. Losses at the gene ends were 3 bases for V and 4 bases for J; bases not matched to a gene: 9. The CDR3 length is 16 residues. The germline V gene has CDR1 KGHSH and CDR2 LQKENI. The CDR3 reads CASSPSLSGGSDTQYF. The CDR3 DNA sequence: TGTGCCAGCTCACCCAGTTTGAGCGGGGGCTCAGATACGCAGTATTTT.

The chain couples TRBV6-1 to TRBJ1-2, with a possible D match to TRBD1 (6 bases). Germline-derived CDR1 and CDR2 are MNHNS and SASEGT. Trimming left V 3 bases short and J 4 bases short, with 12 bases between. CDR3 length equals 14 residues. CDR3 sequence (DNA): TGTGCCAGCAGTGAGACTACAGGGACCTATGGCTACACCTTC. It translates to CASSETTGTYGYTF.

The rearrangement links TRBV27 to TRBJ1-1; D might be TRBD1 (5 bases). CDR3 length equals 12 residues. The V gene's germline CDR1 is MNHEY and CDR2 SMNVEV (reference sequence). V was cut by 2 bases and J by 6 bases, with 7 bases left in between. In DNA, the CDR3 is TGTGCCAGCAGTTTAATAGGGGCTGAAGCTTTCTTT. Its translation is CASSLIGAEAFF.

Only one count was recorded for this clone. V is TRBV5-5 and J is TRBJ1-4, with D unresolved. The V gene's germline CDR1 is SGHKS and CDR2 YYEKEE (reference sequence). CDR3 size: 14 residues. The V gene lost 2 bases and the J gene lost 0 bases, with 5 bases spanning the gap. CDR3 in amino acids: CASSFEATNEKLFF. The CDR3 coding sequence is TGTGCCAGCAGCTTTGAGGCAACTAATGAAAAACTGTTTTTT.

The chain has TRBV6-1 and TRBJ2-1; D remains ambiguous. V lost 3 bases and J lost 7, with 13 bases in between. CDR3 size: 14 residues. Germline CDR1 MNHNS, CDR2 SASEGT. DNA for the CDR3: TGTGCCAGCAGTGATTGGCCAGGAGCAAATGAGCAGTTCTTC. Protein product: CASSDWPGANEQFF.

The rearrangement joins TRBV4-3 to TRBJ1-4; D gene uncertain. The CDR3 has 15 amino acids. Trimming removed 3 bases at V and 7 bases at J, with 15 bases between. CDR1 and CDR2 (germline): LGHNA, YSLEER. The CDR3 reads CASSQTAGGGEKLFF. CDR3 sequence (DNA): TGCGCCAGCAGCCAGACGGCGGGCGGAGGTGAAAAACTGTTTTTT.

This clone appeared a single time. The gene calls are TRBV5-4 and TRBJ1-2, with a possible D match to TRBD1 (5 bases). Germline loops: CDR1 SGHNT, CDR2 YYREEE (reference sequence). Trimming stripped 0 bases from V and 4 bases from J, with 10 bases between. CDR3 length: 14 amino acids. The CDR3 coding sequence is TGTGCCAGCAGCTTGGAGACAGTGGCCTATGGCTACACCTTC. Protein sequence: CASSLETVAYGYTF.

As DNA, the CDR3 is TGTGCCAGCTCACCAAGCGGTTTTGGGCCTAATGAAAAACTGTTTTTT. Protein: CASSPSGFGPNEKLFF. The chain joins TRBV18 to TRBJ1-4; D not certain. The CDR3 runs 16 residues. CDR1 and CDR2 (germline): KGHSH, LQKENI. V was clipped by 2 bases and J by 3 bases, with 13 bases between them.

J is TRBJ2-3 and V is TRBV10-1; unclear D gene. Germline CDR1 reads WNHNN; CDR2 reads SYGVQD (reference sequence). Trimming removed 2 bases from V and 3 bases from J, with 12 bases in between. The CDR3 has 15 amino acids. CDR3 residues: CASSETQVETDTQYF. For the CDR3, the DNA is TGCGCCAGCAGTGAGACCCAGGTAGAGACAGATACGCAGTATTTT.

The gene calls are TRBV12-3 or TRBV12-4 and TRBJ2-3, with D uncertain. The CDR3 extends over 12 amino acids. V was cut by 1 base and J by 6 bases, with 5 bases left in between. As DNA, the CDR3 is TGTGCCAGCAGTTTAGGAGCCGATACGCAGTATTTT. This translates into CASSLGADTQYF.

This clone is a singleton in its sample. The V call is TRBV7-6, the J call TRBJ2-3; D is uncertain. This CDR3 spans 15 amino acids. Germline CDR1 and CDR2: SGHVS and FNYEAQ. V shed 5 bases and J shed 0 bases, with 12 bases lying between them. For the CDR3, the DNA is TGTGCCAGCAGCATGGGTAGGCCCAGCACAGATACGCAGTATTTT. Its protein product is CASSMGRPSTDTQYF.

The chain uses TRBV19 and TRBJ1-2; D is unclear. CDR3 length: 14 residues. Germline V gives CDR1 LNHDA, CDR2 SQIVND (reference sequence). V was trimmed by 6 bases and J by 4 bases, leaving 15 bases between them. CDR3 amino acids: CASRDPLPGYGYTF. DNA of the CDR3: TGTGCCAGTAGGGACCCCTTACCTGGCTATGGCTACACCTTC.

The chain joins TRBV19 to TRBJ2-6; D gene uncertain. In germline, CDR1 is LNHDA, CDR2 SQIVND (reference sequence). The ends were cut back, 3 bases at V and 1 base at J, with 4 bases in the middle. This CDR3 spans 14 amino acids. As DNA, the CDR3 is TGTGCCAGTAGTATGGTTTCTGGGGCCAACGTCCTGACTTTC. Protein: CASSMVSGANVLTF.

The chain carries TRBV12-5 and TRBJ1-1; D uncertain. From germline, CDR1 is LGHNT and CDR2 FRNRAP. V lost 9 bases to trimming and J lost 7 bases, with 15 bases between them. The CDR3 loop spans 12 amino acids. The CDR3 loop reads CASAREFNEAFF. The CDR3 bases are TGTGCTAGCGCCCGCGAGTTTAATGAAGCTTTCTTT.

The genes are TRBV5-1 and TRBJ2-5, with 11 nucleotides matching TRBD2. Germline lookup yields CDR1 SGHRS and CDR2 YFSETQ. This CDR3 has 16 amino acids. V gave up 4 bases and J gave up 4 bases; unmatched junction bases: 9. The CDR3 bases are TGCGCCAGCAGCATACAGGGACTAGCGGACGGAGAGACCCAGTACTTC. Its protein product is CASSIQGLADGETQYF.

In its sample, this clone was seen once. J is TRBJ1-5 and V is TRBV28; TRBD1 matches at 9 bases. Germline V gene data show CDR1 as MDHEN and CDR2 as SYDVKM. CDR3 length: 15 residues. V was clipped by 7 bases and J by 5 bases; unmatched bases: 9. The CDR3 coding sequence is TGTGCCAGCACCTTCGGGACAGGGCAATATCAGCCCCAGCATTTT. Protein: CASTFGTGQYQPQHF.

This chain joins TRBV6-5 and TRBJ1-4; D is perhaps TRBD1 (5 bases). CDR1 and CDR2 (germline): MNHEY, SVGAGI. The CDR3 is made up of 12 amino acids. The V end was cut by 4 bases, the J end by 11 bases, with 11 bases between. The CDR3 here is CASSLAGGKLFF. DNA of the CDR3: TGTGCCAGCAGTTTGGCCGGGGGGAAACTGTTTTTT.

The table lists this clone with a few counts. V gene TRBV19 combines with J gene TRBJ1-2; D may be TRBD1 (6 bases). This CDR3 has 14 residues. V was shortened by 7 bases and J by 2 bases, with 14 bases between the two germline ends. CDR1 LNHDA and CDR2 SQIVND come from the germline V gene (reference sequence). DNA for the CDR3: TGTGCCAGTAATAGGGGGGCAGGGAACTATGGCTACACCTTC. Translation gives CASNRGAGNYGYTF.

CDR3 residues: CASGLGDTEAFF. CDR3 bases: TGTGCTAGTGGTTTGGGGGACACTGAAGCTTTCTTT. V usage is TRBV12-5 and J usage is TRBJ1-1, with D hard to call. CDR3 length: 12 residues. Looked up from germline, CDR1 is LGHNT and CDR2 is FRNRAP. Trimming pared 1 base from V and 3 bases from J, leaving 3 bases between.

The chain recombines TRBV3-1 (or the pseudogene TRBV3-2) with TRBJ1-1, with TRBD1 as a possible D gene (5 bases). Looked up from germline, CDR1 is LGHDT and CDR2 is YNNKEL (reference sequence). Between the trimmed V and J ends, which lost 7 bases and 0 bases, there was a span of 18 bases. The CDR3 loop spans 16 amino acids. CDR3 sequence: CASTPPGGGLNTEAFF. CDR3 sequence (DNA): TGTGCCAGCACTCCCCCTGGGGGGGGTTTGAACACTGAAGCTTTCTTT.

This chain connects TRBV29-1 to TRBJ2-5, with D hard to call. CDR3 length: 13 amino acids. The V and J ends lost 6 bases and 2 bases respectively, with 13 bases between them. Per germline, CDR1 SQVTM and CDR2 ANQGSEA. The CDR3 region has the DNA TGCAGCGTGACCCCCGGTGGGCAAGAGACCCAGTACTTC. Its translation is CSVTPGGQETQYF. Combining the CDR3 with reference TRBV29-1 and TRBJ2-5 gives the whole variable domain SAVISQKPSRDICQRGTSLTIQCQVDSQVTMMFWYRQQPGQSLTLIATANQGSEATYESGFVIDKFPISRPNLTFSTLTVSNMSPEDSSIYLCSVTPGGQETQYFGPGTRLLVL.

The sample holds one count of this clone. This chain uses TRBV28 with TRBJ1-2; 7 bases agree with TRBD1. The CDR3 is 15 amino acids. V shed 6 bases and J 3 bases; nucleotides not matched to a gene: 10. From germline, CDR1 is MDHEN and CDR2 SYDVKM. In nucleotides, the CDR3 is TGTGCCAGCAGCCCACGAGGGGGCACCTACTATGGCTACACCTTC. Encoded protein: CASSPRGGTYYGYTF.

The chain has TRBV6-4 and TRBJ2-1; TRBD1 aligns across 7 bases. This CDR3 is built from 13 residues. The V gene end was trimmed by 4 bases and the J gene end by 9 bases; junction bases not matched to a gene: 6. CDR1 MRHNA and CDR2 SNTAGT come from the germline V gene. The CDR3 here is CASSVGQVGEQFF. The DNA of the CDR3 is TGTGCCAGCAGTGTAGGACAGGTCGGTGAGCAGTTCTTC.

J is TRBJ2-2 and V is TRBV24-1, with 7 bases fitting TRBD1. This CDR3 has 16 residues. V gave up 3 bases and J gave up 0 bases; unmatched junction bases: 3. Germline loops: CDR1 KGHDR, CDR2 SFDVKD. This CDR3 reads CATSDPGTANTGELFF. In DNA, the CDR3 is TGTGCCACCAGTGATCCCGGGACAGCGAACACCGGGGAGCTGTTTTTT.

The chain employs TRBV5-1 and TRBJ2-1; possible D gene TRBD1, 7 bases. The CDR3 consists of 15 residues. In germline, CDR1 is SGHRS, CDR2 YFSETQ. V shed 2 bases and J shed 4 bases, with 13 bases lying between them. CDR3 in amino acids: CASSFTTGTYNEQFF. Written as DNA, the CDR3 is TGCGCCAGCAGCTTCACGACAGGGACTTACAATGAGCAGTTCTTC.

The gene calls are TRBV4-3 and TRBJ1-2, with no clear D. V was trimmed by 0 bases and J by 8 bases, leaving 16 bases between them. Germline CDR1 is LGHNA and CDR2 is YSLEER. The CDR3 is 15 residues long. CDR3 bases: TGCGCCAGCAGCCAAGATAGACTCCCGGACGGAGGCTACACCTTC. Its translation is CASSQDRLPDGGYTF.

The chain carries TRBV28 and TRBJ1-2, with D tentatively TRBD1 (6 bases). Germline assignment: CDR1 MDHEN and CDR2 SYDVKM. The CDR3 sequence is 13 residues long. The germline V and J ends were trimmed by 5 bases and 5 bases, with 12 bases remaining between them. The CDR3 loop reads CASSPWTAYGYTF. The CDR3 DNA reads TGTGCCAGCAGTCCCTGGACAGCTTATGGCTACACCTTC.

The chain carries TRBV10-2 and TRBJ2-5; 8 positions match TRBD1. V shed 5 bases and J 5 bases; nucleotides not matched to a gene: 16. This CDR3 is 17 amino acids long. The germline V gene has CDR1 WSHSY and CDR2 SAAADI. CDR3 loop: CASSLPVDRAREETQYF. The CDR3 DNA reads TGCGCCAGCAGTCTCCCGGTGGACAGGGCCAGGGAGGAGACCCAGTACTTC.